This entry lists 9 T cell receptor beta chains sequenced from one sample in a study of OX40 agonist ivuxolimab in advanced cancers. The method was immunoSEQ multiplex PCR; TCRdb's version includes in-frame clones alone and lacks a portion of them. The top ten hold more than 0.8% of the sample, which has about 130,000 clones, around 93% seen once. The specimen was CD4+ or CD8+ T cells sorted from blood, collected in a trial of the OX40 agonist ivuxolimab. All receptors derive from an adult with an advanced solid tumor such as melanoma, head and neck, liver or kidney cancer.

The chain joins TRBV11-2 to TRBJ1-1; D is undetermined. Looked up from germline, CDR1 is SGHAT and CDR2 is FQNNGV. The V end lost 5 bases, the J end lost 0 bases, and 16 bases lay between the germline ends. This CDR3 has 16 amino acids. The CDR3 DNA is TGTGCCAGCAGCCCCCGTCGGTGGAGAATGAACACTGAAGCTTTCTTT. This codes for CASSPRRWRMNTEAFF.

The chain combines TRBV19 with TRBJ1-3; weak D call: TRBD1 (5 bases). V shed 5 bases and J shed 0 bases, with 8 bases lying between them. This CDR3 has 14 residues. Germline values: CDR1 LNHDA, CDR2 SQIVND (reference sequence). The CDR3 sequence is CASSVQASGNTIYF. For the CDR3, the DNA is TGTGCCAGTAGTGTACAGGCCTCTGGAAACACCATATATTTT.

The chain is built from TRBV9 and TRBJ1-1, with 7 bases aligning to TRBD1. CDR3 size: 16 residues. With 3 bases clipped from V and 0 bases from J, the junction kept 8 bases outside the gene matches. Germline assignment: CDR1 SGDLS and CDR2 YYNGEE. The CDR3 loop reads CASSAPGGFLNTEAFF. The DNA for the CDR3 is TGTGCCAGCAGCGCCCCAGGGGGGTTCCTGAACACTGAAGCTTTCTTT.

This clone turned up a few times. The chain couples TRBV19 to TRBJ2-3; 9 nucleotides agree with TRBD2. The ends lost 8 bases at V and 4 bases at J; junction bases unmatched: 4. The germline V gene encodes CDR1 LNHDA and CDR2 SQIVND (reference sequence). This CDR3 is 13 amino acids long. The CDR3, as DNA: TGTGCCAGTTCTAGCGGGATCCCAGATACGCAGTATTTT. Its translation is CASSSGIPDTQYF.

This rearrangement joins TRBV4-3 to TRBJ2-3, with D possibly matching TRBD2 (5 bases). CDR1 LGHNA and CDR2 YSLEER come from the germline V gene. The length of the CDR3 is 14 residues. V lost 0 bases to trimming and J lost 6 bases, with 10 bases between them. The CDR3 DNA is TGCGCCAGCAGCCAAGAGGAGGACGTTGATACGCAGTATTTT. This sequence encodes CASSQEEDVDTQYF.

This chain connects TRBV11-3 to TRBJ2-1; 10 bases agree with TRBD1. The CDR3 has 15 residues. Germline V lookup: CDR1 SGHNT, CDR2 YENEEA. Trimming cost V 2 bases and J 3 bases; bases outside gene matches: 1. CDR3 sequence (DNA): TGTGCCAGCAGCTTAAGGGACAGGGGCTACAATGAGCAGTTCTTC. This encodes CASSLRDRGYNEQFF.

The rearrangement links TRBV9 to TRBJ2-4; D is unclear. The CDR3 has 19 residues. V was clipped by 4 bases and J by 0 bases, with 23 bases between them. CDR1 and CDR2 (germline): SGDLS, YYNGEE. The CDR3 DNA reads TGTGCCAGCAGCCCCGGTGGAGCCTCCCATAATTTAGCCAAAAACATTCAGTACTTC. Protein product: CASSPGGASHNLAKNIQYF.

This chain uses TRBV7-2 with TRBJ2-1; D uncertain. The V gene's germline CDR1 is SGHTA and CDR2 FQGNSA. Between the trimmed V and J ends, which lost 1 base and 0 bases, there was a span of 10 bases. The CDR3 loop spans 16 amino acids. CDR3 loop: CASSLVGVSSYNEQFF. CDR3 bases: TGTGCCAGCAGCTTAGTGGGCGTTAGCTCCTACAATGAGCAGTTCTTC.

The chain combines TRBV27 with TRBJ1-5; D is perhaps TRBD1 (5 bases). The CDR3 is 13 residues long. Looked up from germline, CDR1 is MNHEY and CDR2 is SMNVEV (reference sequence). V lost 5 bases to trimming and J lost 7 bases, with 12 bases between them. The CDR3 bases are TGTGCCAGCAGTAACGGGGGAGAGCAGCCCCAGCATTTT. It is translated as CASSNGGEQPQHF.